A selection of T cell receptor beta chains follows, all from one sample in a study of cytomegalovirus exposure and HLA in healthy donors. Sequencing used immunoSEQ multiplex PCR; TCRdb keeps in-frame clones, though not all of them. The table shows some 240,000 clones, with around 73% occurring only once. Sequenced material: PBMCs. The receptors shown here come from a male donor in good health and CMV-seronegative. CDR3s include the opening cysteine and the closing phenylalanine or tryptophan. The order of the fields is D gene, clone size, J gene, V gene, CDR3 protein, CDR3 DNA. A D gene is named only where the DNA matches it firmly. Only part of the rows carry a size: once, few, many, or a class if the clone is expanded.

. | . | TRBJ2-7 | TRBV6-1 | CASNALTSESYEQYF | TGTGCCAGCAACGCCTTGACTAGTGAGTCCTACGAGCAGTACTTC
TRBD2 | . | TRBJ2-1 | TRBV28 | CASSLSAGGPNEQFF | TGTGCCAGCAGTTTATCGGCGGGAGGGCCCAATGAGCAGTTCTTC
TRBD2 | . | TRBJ2-7 | TRBV29-1 | CSVPNVLAGPYEQYF | TGCAGCGTTCCGAATGTACTAGCGGGCCCCTACGAGCAGTACTTC
. | . | TRBJ1-1 | TRBV6-1 | CATRGKTGEAFF | TGTGCCACCAGAGGTAAGACAGGTGAAGCTTTCTTT
TRBD2 | . | TRBJ2-7 | TRBV11-2 | CASSLGVLAGMTSSYEQYF | TGTGCCAGCAGCTTAGGGGTGCTAGCGGGTATGACCAGCTCCTACGAGCAGTACTTC
TRBD1 | . | TRBJ2-3 | TRBV6-1 | CASSEGTGHTQYF | TGTGCCAGCAGTGAAGGGACAGGCCATACGCAGTATTTT
. | few | TRBJ1-1 | TRBV7-2 | CASSRQAEAASEAFF | TGTGCCAGCAGTCGACAGGCGGAAGCCGCCTCTGAAGCTTTCTTT
TRBD1 | once | TRBJ2-2 | TRBV7-9 | CASRTQGSLFF | TGTGCCAGCAGGACACAGGGGTCGCTGTTTTTT
. | . | TRBJ2-7 | TRBV6-1 | CASSGSGDTYEQYF | TGTGCCAGCAGTGGCTCCGGGGATACCTACGAGCAGTACTTC
TRBD2 | . | TRBJ2-7 | TRBV7-9 | CSSSPTRVAGSYEQYF | TGTTCCAGCAGCCCCACCAGAGTAGCGGGGTCCTACGAGCAGTACTTC
. | . | TRBJ2-3 | TRBV11-2 | CASSLDGHTDTQYF | TGTGCCAGCAGCTTAGATGGACACACAGATACGCAGTATTTT
TRBD1 | . | TRBJ1-5 | TRBV28 | CASSWALGTDNQPQHF | TGTGCCAGCAGCTGGGCTCTCGGGACAGACAATCAGCCCCAGCATTTT
TRBD2 | . | TRBJ2-1 | TRBV7-9 | CASSPGLAGSYNEQFF | TGTGCCAGCAGCCCTGGACTAGCGGGAAGCTACAATGAGCAGTTCTTC
. | . | TRBJ1-2 | TRBV5-4 | CASSPDPRSGYGYTF | TGTGCCAGCAGCCCTGACCCCCGGTCGGGCTATGGCTACACCTTC
. | . | TRBJ1-2 | TRBV28 | CASRRTGIVNGYTF | TGTGCCAGCAGACGAACAGGGATTGTCAATGGCTACACCTTC
TRBD1 | few | TRBJ2-5 | TRBV6-1 | CASSATGGRETQYF | TGTGCCAGCAGTGCCACAGGGGGCCGAGAGACCCAGTACTTC
TRBD1 | . | TRBJ1-2 | TRBV6-5 | CASSRTGGAYGYTF | TGTGCCAGCAGCAGGACAGGGGGCGCCTATGGCTACACCTTC
. | . | TRBJ2-5 | TRBV2 | CASTLNPQGTQGGETQYF | TGTGCCAGCACCTTAAATCCGCAGGGAACGCAGGGGGGAGAGACCCAGTACTTC
. | . | TRBJ1-6 | TRBV27 | CASSLVLVSPLHF | TGTGCCAGCAGTTTGGTCTTAGTTTCACCCCTCCACTTT
. | . | TRBJ2-7 | TRBV4-1 | CASSQGLGLSSYEQYF | TGCGCCAGCAGCCAAGGCTTGGGCCTGTCCTCCTACGAGCAGTACTTC
TRBD2 | . | TRBJ2-7 | TRBV14 | CASSARPGLAGARFYEQYF | TGTGCCAGCAGCGCACGCCCGGGACTAGCGGGAGCTCGGTTCTACGAGCAGTACTTC
TRBD1 | . | TRBJ2-7 | TRBV10-3 | CAISDGQGTYEQYF | TGTGCCATCAGTGACGGACAGGGAACCTACGAGCAGTACTTC
TRBD2 | . | TRBJ2-3 | TRBV18 | CASSSGNSGYTDTQYF | TGTGCCAGCTCATCAGGAAATAGCGGGTACACAGATACGCAGTATTTT
. | . | TRBJ2-7 | TRBV9 | CASSVGTASYEQYF | TGTGCCAGCAGCGTAGGTACAGCATCCTACGAGCAGTACTTC
TRBD1 | . | TRBJ1-2 | TRBV6-6 | CASTHRTGPYGYTF | TGTGCCAGCACCCACCGGACAGGGCCCTATGGCTACACCTTC
TRBD2 | . | TRBJ2-5 | TRBV28 | CASSAHLAAQETQYF | TGTGCCAGCAGCGCACATCTAGCGGCACAAGAGACCCAGTACTTC
. | . | TRBJ2-7 | TRBV21-1 | CASSKGAGAISYEQYF | TGTGCCAGCAGCAAAGGGGCAGGGGCAATCTCATACGAGCAGTACTTC
. | . | TRBJ2-7 | TRBV7-9 | CASSLQGGLNSYEQYF | TGTGCCAGCAGCTTACAGGGAGGACTTAACTCCTACGAGCAGTACTTC
TRBD1 | . | TRBJ2-7 | TRBV19 | CASSIVPGQGVNEQYF | TGTGCCAGTAGTATAGTACCGGGACAGGGAGTTAACGAGCAGTACTTC
. | . | TRBJ1-4 | TRBV18 | CASSPDAGVGEKLFF | TGTGCCAGCTCACCCGACGCGGGCGTGGGTGAAAAACTGTTTTTT
TRBD2 | . | TRBJ2-7 | TRBV28 | CASSLLAGGSYEQYF | TGTGCCAGCAGTTTACTAGCGGGGGGCTCCTACGAGCAGTACTTC
. | . | TRBJ1-2 | TRBV5-1 | CASCNATFYGYTF | TGCGCCAGCTGTAACGCGACTTTCTATGGCTACACCTTC
. | few | TRBJ1-1 | TRBV5-1 | CASGRANTEAFF | TGCGCCAGCGGCAGGGCGAACACTGAAGCTTTCTTT
. | . | TRBJ2-1 | TRBV28 | CASRLRDTEINEQFF | TGTGCCAGCAGACTCCGGGACACAGAAATCAATGAGCAGTTCTTC
. | . | TRBJ2-2 | TRBV9 | CASSVRGSDTGELFF | TGTGCCAGCAGCGTAAGAGGGTCGGACACCGGGGAGCTGTTTTTT
. | once | TRBJ2-5 | TRBV10-3 | CAISGKGETQYF | TGTGCCATCAGTGGGAAGGGGGAGACCCAGTACTTC
. | . | TRBJ2-5 | TRBV5-6 | CASSPETQETQYF | TGTGCCAGCAGCCCGGAGACCCAAGAGACCCAGTACTTC
. | . | TRBJ1-1 | TRBV9 | CASSVAGGGTEAFF | TGTGCCAGCAGCGTAGCGGGGGGTGGCACTGAAGCTTTCTTT